Listed here are 11 T cell receptor beta chains from one sample, sequenced in a study of regulatory T cells in long-lasting Graves disease. Both iRepertoire HTBI primers and Arm-PCR of CDR3 regions were used to build the TCR beta libraries. TCRdb processed the multiplex PCR reads anew with MiXCR; each CDR3 protein has one entry. Here the sample spans about 660,000 distinct CDR3 sequences, approximately 31% being singletons. Time point in this sample: persistent/refractory GD, antithyroid drugs over 5 years with positive TRAb. After RNA was extracted from PBMCs, the TCR library was made from it. The specimen comprised peripheral blood mononuclear cells (PBMCs), sampled when the disease was refractory, from a patient treated with antithyroid drugs. Receptor source: a female donor with Graves disease.

This clonotype was seen many times. The chain combines TRBV2 with TRBJ1-4; D possibly corresponds to TRBD1 (5 bases). CDR3 length: 15 residues. Trimming shortened V by 0 bases and J by 7 bases, and 12 bases separated the two germline ends. Germline CDR1 SNHLY, CDR2 FYNNEI. Here the CDR3 reads CASSEAAGWGEKLFF. CDR3 bases: TGTGCCAGCAGTGAAGCGGCAGGGTGGGGTGAAAAACTGTTTTTT.

V gene TRBV29-1 combines with J gene TRBJ2-6; tentative D call: TRBD2 (6 bases). This CDR3 is 12 amino acids long. Germline loops: CDR1 SQVTM, CDR2 ANQGSEA. For the CDR3, the DNA is TGCGGGGGGAGAACTGGGGCCAACGTCCTGACTTTC. It specifies CGGRTGANVLTF. Based on the CDR3 plus reference TRBV29-1 and TRBJ2-6, the full variable domain is SAVISQKPSRDICQRGTSLTIQCQVDSQVTMMFWYRQQPGQSLTLIATANQGSEATYESGFVIDKFPISRPNLTFSTLTVSNMSPEDSSIYLCGGRTGANVLTFGAGSRLTVL.

The chain joins TRBV6-2 or TRBV6-3 to TRBJ2-3; 11 nucleotides line up with TRBD2. Germline assignment: CDR1 MNHEY and CDR2 SVGEGT. Trimming removed 10 bases from V and 2 bases from J; junction bases left unmatched: 11. This CDR3 contains 16 residues. CDR3: CATRRGLAGLTDTQYF. CDR3 coding DNA: TGTGCCACGCGGCGAGGACTAGCGGGTCTCACAGATACGCAGTATTTT.

V usage is TRBV5-6 and J usage is TRBJ1-6, with 10 bases that match TRBD1. The CDR3 has 19 residues. Germline V gene sequence: CDR1 SGHDT, CDR2 YYEEEE. The ends lost 0 bases at V and 1 base at J; junction bases unmatched: 7. CDR3 region: CASSLDSGTGVSYNSPLHF. As DNA, the CDR3 is TGTGCCAGCAGCTTGGATTCTGGGACAGGGGTATCCTATAATTCACCCCTCCACTTT.

This clonotype was counted a few times. The chain has TRBV18 and TRBJ1-6; D remains ambiguous. V lost 5 bases and J lost 6, with 5 bases in between. The CDR3 contains 12 residues. The V gene's germline CDR1 is KGHSH and CDR2 LQKENI. CDR3 protein: CASSASNSPLHF. CDR3 nucleotide sequence: TGTGCCAGCTCAGCTTCTAATTCACCCCTCCACTTT.

A few counts support this clonotype. J is TRBJ1-2 and V is TRBV20-1, with 8 bases lining up with TRBD1. V gave up 0 bases and J gave up 4 bases; unmatched junction bases: 10. This CDR3 is 16 amino acids long. Germline CDR1 reads DFQATT; CDR2 reads SNEGSKA (reference sequence). CDR3 DNA: TGCAGTGCTAGAGATTTCGGACAGGGCGCGAGCTATGGCTACACCTTC. Amino acid sequence: CSARDFGQGASYGYTF.

This clonotype was counted many times. The rearrangement joins TRBV28 to TRBJ1-5, with D unclear. The CDR3 is 15 residues long. The V gene lost 7 bases and the J gene lost 3 bases, with 16 bases spanning the gap. From germline, CDR1 is MDHEN and CDR2 SYDVKM. CDR3 amino acids: CASNLSPNNNQPQHF. DNA for the CDR3: TGTGCCAGCAACCTTTCGCCAAACAACAATCAGCCCCAGCATTTT.

This clonotype has a handful of counts. V usage is TRBV7-9 and J usage is TRBJ2-5; a weak D match, TRBD2 (6 bases). Trimming took 5 bases from V and 4 from J, leaving 17 bases between them. The germline CDR1 and CDR2 sequences are SEHNR and FQNEAQ (reference sequence). The CDR3 totals 15 residues. In DNA, the CDR3 is TGTGCCAGCAGCACGGGGAGGAGGGACCGAGAGACCCAGTACTTC. This translates into CASSTGRRDRETQYF.

The rearrangement uses TRBV14 and TRBJ2-5; either TRBD1 or TRBD2 may fit D (5 bases each). Trimming left V 4 bases short and J 7 bases short, with 13 bases between. The CDR3 has 13 amino acids. Germline CDR1 and CDR2: SGHDN and FVKESK. CDR3 protein: CASSPGTYGTQYF. The DNA of the CDR3 is TGTGCCAGCAGCCCTGGGACCTATGGGACCCAGTACTTC.

The table lists this clonotype with a few counts. This sequence joins TRBV20-1 and TRBJ1-1; D unclear. Germline V gene sequence: CDR1 DFQATT, CDR2 SNEGSKA (reference sequence). The CDR3 consists of 14 residues. Trimming took 2 bases from V and 0 from J, leaving 10 bases between them. CDR3 residues: CSARKDGMNTEAFF. As DNA, the CDR3 is TGCAGTGCTAGAAAGGACGGGATGAACACTGAAGCTTTCTTT.

Of note for this clonotype: The junction and the germline gene differ at one end; a read error may be behind it. The chain employs TRBV11-2 and TRBJ1-6, with D possibly being TRBD1 (5 bases). Looked up from germline, CDR1 is SGHAT and CDR2 is FQNNGV. This CDR3 contains 14 residues. CDR3 in DNA: TGTGTCAGCAGCTTGGGGGGGGAGAATTCACCCCTCCACTTT. Its protein is CVSSLGGENSPLHF.